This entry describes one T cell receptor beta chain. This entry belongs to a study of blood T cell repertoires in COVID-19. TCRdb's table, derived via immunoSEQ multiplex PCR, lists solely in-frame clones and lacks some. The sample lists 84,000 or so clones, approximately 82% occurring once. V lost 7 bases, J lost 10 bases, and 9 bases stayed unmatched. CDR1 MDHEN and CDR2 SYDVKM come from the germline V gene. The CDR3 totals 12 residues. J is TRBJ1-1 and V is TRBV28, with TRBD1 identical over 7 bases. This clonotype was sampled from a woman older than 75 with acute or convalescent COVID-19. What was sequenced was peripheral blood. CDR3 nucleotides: TGTGCCAGCACGAGAGGAGGGGGCCTAGCTTTCTTT. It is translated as CASTRGGGLAFF.